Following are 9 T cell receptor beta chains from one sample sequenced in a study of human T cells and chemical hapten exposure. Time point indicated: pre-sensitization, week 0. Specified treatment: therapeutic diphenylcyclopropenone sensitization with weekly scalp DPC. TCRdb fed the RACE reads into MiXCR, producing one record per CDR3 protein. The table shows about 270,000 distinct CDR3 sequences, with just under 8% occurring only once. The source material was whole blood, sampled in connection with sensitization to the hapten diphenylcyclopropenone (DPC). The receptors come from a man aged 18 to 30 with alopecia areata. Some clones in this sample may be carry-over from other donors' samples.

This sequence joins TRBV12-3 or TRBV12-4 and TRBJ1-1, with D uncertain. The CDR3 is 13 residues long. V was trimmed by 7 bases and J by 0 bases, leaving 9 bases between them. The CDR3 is CASIRQLNTEAFF. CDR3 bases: TGTGCCAGCATTCGGCAGTTGAACACTGAAGCTTTCTTT.

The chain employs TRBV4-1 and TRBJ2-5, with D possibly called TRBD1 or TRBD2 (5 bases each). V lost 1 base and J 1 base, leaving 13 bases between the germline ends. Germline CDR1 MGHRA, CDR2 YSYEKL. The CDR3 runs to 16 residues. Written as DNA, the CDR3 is TGCGCCAGCAGCCAAGTGGGGGTGGGGGTCCAAGAGACCCAGTACTTC. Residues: CASSQVGVGVQETQYF.

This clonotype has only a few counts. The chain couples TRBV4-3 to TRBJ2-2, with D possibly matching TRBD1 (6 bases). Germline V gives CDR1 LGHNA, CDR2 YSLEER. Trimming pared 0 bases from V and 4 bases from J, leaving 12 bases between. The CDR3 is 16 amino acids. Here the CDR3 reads CASSQDPPGATGELFF. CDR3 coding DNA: TGCGCCAGCAGCCAAGATCCCCCAGGGGCCACCGGGGAGCTGTTTTTT.

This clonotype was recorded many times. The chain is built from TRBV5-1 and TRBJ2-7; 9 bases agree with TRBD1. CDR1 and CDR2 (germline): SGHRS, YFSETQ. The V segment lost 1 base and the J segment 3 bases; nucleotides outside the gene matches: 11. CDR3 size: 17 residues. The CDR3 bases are TGCGCCAGCAGCTTGATCTTTCCATGGACAGGGGTCTACGAGCAGTACTTC. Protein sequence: CASSLIFPWTGVYEQYF.

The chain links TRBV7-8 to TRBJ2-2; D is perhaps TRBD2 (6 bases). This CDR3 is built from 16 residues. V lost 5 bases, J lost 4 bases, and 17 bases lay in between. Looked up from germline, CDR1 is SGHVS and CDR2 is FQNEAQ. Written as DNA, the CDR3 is TGTGCCAGCAGCGGTGACTTGGGACTTCTCACCGGGGAGCTGTTTTTT. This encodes CASSGDLGLLTGELFF.

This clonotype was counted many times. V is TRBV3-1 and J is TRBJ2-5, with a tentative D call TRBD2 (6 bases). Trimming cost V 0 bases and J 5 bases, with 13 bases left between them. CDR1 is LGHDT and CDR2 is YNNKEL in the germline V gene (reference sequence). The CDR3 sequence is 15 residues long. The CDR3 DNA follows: TGTGCCAGCAGCCAAGAACGTGGAGGGGTGGAGACCCAGTACTTC. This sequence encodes CASSQERGGVETQYF.

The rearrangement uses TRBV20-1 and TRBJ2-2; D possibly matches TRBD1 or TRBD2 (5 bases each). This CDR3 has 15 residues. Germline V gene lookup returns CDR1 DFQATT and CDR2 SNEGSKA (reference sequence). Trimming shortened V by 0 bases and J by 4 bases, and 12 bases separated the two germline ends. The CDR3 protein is CSARDGGKGTGELFF. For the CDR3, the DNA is TGCAGTGCTAGAGATGGGGGAAAGGGCACCGGGGAGCTGTTTTTT.

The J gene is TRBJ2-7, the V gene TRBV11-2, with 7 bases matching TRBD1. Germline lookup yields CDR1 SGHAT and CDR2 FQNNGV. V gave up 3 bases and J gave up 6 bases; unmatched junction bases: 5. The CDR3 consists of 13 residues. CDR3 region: CASSFDRASEQYF. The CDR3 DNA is TGTGCCAGCAGCTTTGACAGGGCCAGCGAGCAGTACTTC.

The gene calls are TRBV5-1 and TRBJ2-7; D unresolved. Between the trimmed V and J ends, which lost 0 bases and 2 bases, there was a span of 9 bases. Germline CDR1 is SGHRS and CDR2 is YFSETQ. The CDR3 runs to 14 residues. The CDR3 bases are TGCGCCAGCAGCTTGGCCCCGGCACCCTACGAGCAGTACTTC. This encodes CASSLAPAPYEQYF. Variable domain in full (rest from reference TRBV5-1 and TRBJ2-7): KAGVTQTPRYLIKTRGQQVTLSCSPISGHRSVSWYQQTPGQGLQFLFEYFSETQRNKGNFPGRFSGRQFSNSRSEMNVSTLELGDSALYLCASSLAPAPYEQYFGPGTRLTVT.